The source of this T cell receptor (beta chain) is a study of CD8+CD57+ T cells in acquired aplastic anemia. As for the study in general: Sorting CD4+ and CD8+ cells gave DNA averaging roughly 3.2 ug. Study-wide findings and caveats: Researchers reported that CD8+ Simpson's diversity was not significantly different in patients versus controls. Researchers report that 25 to 30 CD8+ CDR3 sequences appeared in both patients and controls.

Those patients picked for sequencing had displayed CD8+CD57+ cell expansion on flow cytometry. The enrolled patients all had severe acquired aplastic anemia. This clonotype was recorded many times. The antigen remains unidentified. The use of genomic DNA as template underpinned the TCR beta VDJ and CDR3 profiling. TCRdb ran MiXCR on the reads and lists one entry per CDR3 protein. The sample lists approximately 190,000 distinct CDR3 sequences; approximately 48% were seen once. The sequence came from a human donor with aplastic anemia. Sequencing was performed on sorted CD4+, CD8+, or CD8+CD57+ T cells (not recorded which) from PBMCs.

The CDR3 region has the DNA TGTGCCTGGAGTGTAGGCGCGGATACGCAGTATTTT. Translation gives CAWSVGADTQYF. This chain links TRBV30 with TRBJ2-3, with D hard to call. Germline CDR1 is GTSNPN and CDR2 is SVGIG (reference sequence). Trimming removed 0 bases from V and 6 bases from J, with 7 bases in between. CDR3 length equals 12 residues. The whole variable domain, remainder taken from reference TRBV30 and TRBJ2-3, is SQTIHQWPATLVQPVGSPLSLECTVEGTSNPNLYWYRQAAGRGLQLLFYSVGIGQISSEVPQNLSASRPQDRQFILSSKKLLLSDSGFYLCAWSVGADTQYFGPGTRLTVL.